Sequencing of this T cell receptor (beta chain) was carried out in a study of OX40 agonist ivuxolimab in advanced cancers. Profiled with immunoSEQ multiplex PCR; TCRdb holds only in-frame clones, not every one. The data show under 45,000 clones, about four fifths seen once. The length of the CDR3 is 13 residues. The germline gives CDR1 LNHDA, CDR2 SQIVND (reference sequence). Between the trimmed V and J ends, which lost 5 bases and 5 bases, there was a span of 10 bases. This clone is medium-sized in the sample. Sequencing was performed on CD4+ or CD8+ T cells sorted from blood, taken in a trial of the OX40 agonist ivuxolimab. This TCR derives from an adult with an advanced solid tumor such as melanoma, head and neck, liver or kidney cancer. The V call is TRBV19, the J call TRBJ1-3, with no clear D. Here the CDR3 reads CASSGTSRNTIYF. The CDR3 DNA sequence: TGTGCCAGTAGTGGTACGTCCAGAAACACCATATATTTT.